This entry concerns a single T cell receptor beta chain. Its cognate antigen is unknown. As originally analysed: CDR3 differences across clinicopathological groups were used to build a distant-metastasis classifier for papillary thyroid cancer. TCRdb reprocessed the PCR reads using MiXCR. V and J calls and clone size were set by TCRdb, not the authors. Among roughly 40,000 clones listed, approximately 18% were seen once. The entry originates in a study of metastatic and nonmetastatic thyroid tumors. On the study more broadly: Across blood and tumor or nodule tissue, repertoires from malignant and benign thyroid patients were compared with one another.

Whole-study results and caveats: Patients with malignant thyroid tumors reportedly had significantly higher TCR beta diversity than those with benign nodules, in blood and tumor.

Thyroid surgery was preceded by no treatment in any patient. The TCR sequence derives from a male donor with papillary thyroid cancer or a benign thyroid nodule (not recorded which). Some clones in this sample may be carry-over from other donors' samples. Material: blood.

Written as DNA, the CDR3 is TGTGCCAGCAGTTTATGGGCAGGGAAAAGTGATAATTCACCCCTCCACTTT. It codes for CASSLWAGKSDNSPLHF. The chain links TRBV27 to TRBJ1-6; tentatively, D is TRBD1 (5 bases). Trimming took 1 base from V and 5 from J, leaving 15 bases between them. This CDR3 has 17 amino acids. Germline V CDR1 and CDR2: MNHEY, SMNVEV (reference sequence).